The clone carrying this T cell receptor beta chain was counted many times. TCR beta CDR3 region amplification was performed from RNA transcripts. The HTBI primer set drove a first-round RT-PCR of the TCR CDR3. Via MiXCR, TCRdb re-called the multiplex PCR reads, giving one row per CDR3 protein. The table includes 140,000 or so distinct CDR3 sequences, 22% detected once. The sample is drawn from a study of T cells in Graves' hyperthyroidism and ophthalmopathy. About the study: At the time of initial diagnosis and before any treatment, peripheral blood was collected.

Each patient was aged 18 to 65 and had newly diagnosed hyperthyroidism of under 2 months' duration. Patients having uncontrolled infection, another autoimmune disease, pregnancy or lactation were not included. The sample, blood from the first hyperthyroidism diagnosis, precedes any ophthalmopathy symptoms. This TCR came from a woman in her 50s with Graves' hyperthyroidism that later progressed to Graves' ophthalmopathy. Sequencing used blood.

The CDR3 bases are TGCGCCAGCACTAGGAACACAGGGAACACTGAAGCTTTCTTT. Translated, it gives CASTRNTGNTEAFF. The chain carries TRBV5-1 and TRBJ1-1; maybe TRBD1 (5 bases). V was clipped by 6 bases and J by 1 base, with 13 bases between them. This CDR3 is 14 amino acids long. Germline CDR1 SGHRS, CDR2 YFSETQ.